This T cell receptor (beta chain) came from a study of blood T cells in healthy people across ages. Study context: The template switching approach captured approximately one barcoded beta molecule for every two T cells.

This clonotype was detected once. The antigen is not known. A much larger clone differs by one base, so this may be a read error. Together with a sample-barcoded 5' primer, a J-beta primer mix was included in a second PCR lasting about 7 to 12 cycles. There were at least 2.5 million CDR3-containing paired-end reads obtained from each sample. TCRdb independently ran MiXCR on the 5' RACE reads; one entry per CDR3 protein. The table includes about 1.1 million distinct CDR3 sequences, roughly two fifths detected once. At least 6 micrograms of total RNA were extracted per sample. Study-level results: In older individuals, TCR beta diversity per million T cells was lower, falling roughly linearly with age.

This CDR3 region has 15 residues. Germline assignment: CDR1 SGHKS and CDR2 YYEKEE (reference sequence). V gave up 4 bases and J gave up 2 bases, with 13 bases separating them. This chain links TRBV5-5 with TRBJ1-3, with a possible D match to TRBD1 (6 bases). The sequence was collected from a young man in good health. The sequenced material came from blood. In nucleotides, the CDR3 is TGTGCCAGCAGCCTACATGGGGGGCCTGGAAACACCATATATTTT. This translates into CASSLHGGPGNTIYF.